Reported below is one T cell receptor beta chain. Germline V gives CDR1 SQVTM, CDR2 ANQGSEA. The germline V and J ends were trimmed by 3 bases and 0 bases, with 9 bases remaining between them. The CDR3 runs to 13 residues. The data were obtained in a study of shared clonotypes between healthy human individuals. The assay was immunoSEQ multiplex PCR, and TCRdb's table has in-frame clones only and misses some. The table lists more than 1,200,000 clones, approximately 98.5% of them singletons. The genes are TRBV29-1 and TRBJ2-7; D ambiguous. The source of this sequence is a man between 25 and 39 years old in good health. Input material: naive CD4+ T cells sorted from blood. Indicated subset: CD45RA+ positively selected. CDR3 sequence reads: CSVDSGRSYEQYF. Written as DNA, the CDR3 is TGCAGCGTTGACTCCGGGCGCTCCTACGAGCAGTACTTC.